The 16 T cell receptor beta chains reported below all come from one sample, sequenced in a study of T-cell reconstitution after alpha-beta-depleted transplantation in children (dated by TCRdb to the mid-2010s). Preparation of the library involved PCR. The run used an Illumina HiSeq 2500. TCR libraries were prepared with molecular barcoding, using unique molecular identifiers to normalize TCRbeta repertoire quantification. TCRdb itself trimmed the public reads at Q25 with fastp, ran MiXCR and retained productive beta chains. Rows are combined by CDR3 protein, so each entry shows the most common genes and DNA. The sample records some 200,000 distinct CDR3 sequences, around 10% of which are singletons. Over 5.5% of the sample rests with the top ten. Source: PBMCs from the stem cell graft donor, taken from the stem cell graft. These receptors all come from a human donor who donated a stem cell graft to a child with acute lymphoblastic leukemia.

This clonotype was seen ten or more times. The chain links TRBV7-9 to TRBJ1-5; 8 nucleotides match TRBD1. After removal of 5 bases from V and 2 bases from J, the junction contained 14 bases not matched to a gene. The germline V gene has CDR1 SEHNR and CDR2 FQNEAQ (reference sequence). This CDR3 region has 18 residues. The CDR3 DNA reads TGTGCCAGCAGCGGACCGACCTTGGACAGGGCAGGCAATCAGCCCCAGCATTTT. Encoded protein: CASSGPTLDRAGNQPQHF.

This clonotype has at least ten counts. The rearrangement uses TRBV5-1 and TRBJ1-1; D possibly corresponds to TRBD1 (5 bases). Per germline, CDR1 SGHRS and CDR2 YFSETQ. V was shortened by 4 bases and J by 0 bases, with 10 bases between the two germline ends. The CDR3 extends over 14 amino acids. CDR3 coding DNA: TGCGCCAGCAGCAAAAGGGGTATGAACACTGAAGCTTTCTTT. Its protein product is CASSKRGMNTEAFF.

This chain joins TRBV3-1 and TRBJ1-6; D uncertain. V was cut by 0 bases and J by 17 bases, with 14 bases left in between. The CDR3 is 13 residues long. Looked up from germline, CDR1 is LGHDT and CDR2 is YNNKEL (reference sequence). CDR3 protein: CASSQERRQTVHF. The CDR3, as DNA: TGTGCCAGCAGCCAAGAAAGGCGGCAGACTGTCCACTTT.

This chain connects TRBV7-8 to TRBJ1-3, with TRBD1 matching 7 bases. The V and J ends lost 1 base and 8 bases, in that order; junction bases with no gene match: 8. The CDR3 runs 15 residues. Germline V gene data show CDR1 as SGHVS and CDR2 as FQNEAQ. The CDR3 sequence is CASSLDRGFGYTIYF. For the CDR3, the DNA is TGTGCCAGCAGCTTAGACAGGGGTTTTGGGTACACCATATATTTT.

The chain joins TRBV5-3 to TRBJ2-7; no clear D gene. TRBV5-3 is an ORF for which the function is uncertain. The CDR3 has 16 amino acids. V lost 3 bases, J lost 0 bases, and 16 bases lay in between. This chain's CDR3 is CARSYTGLQISYEQYF. DNA of the CDR3: TGTGCCAGAAGCTATACCGGGCTCCAGATCTCCTACGAGCAGTACTTC.

The J gene is TRBJ1-1, the V gene TRBV30; D is undetermined. Per the germline V gene, CDR1 is GTSNPN and CDR2 is SVGIG (reference sequence). The V end was cut by 3 bases, the J end by 1 base, with 15 bases between. This CDR3 is 15 amino acids long. The CDR3 bases are TGTGCCTGGAGACCTCAACAGCGAGGGAACACTGAAGCTTTCTTT. This sequence encodes CAWRPQQRGNTEAFF.

This clonotype was detected only a few times. The V gene is TRBV10-3, the J gene TRBJ1-2, with D possibly TRBD1 on 5 matching bases. The CDR3 consists of 12 residues. Trimming left V 6 bases short and J 5 bases short, with 10 bases between. Per the germline V gene, CDR1 is ENHRY and CDR2 is SYGVKD. CDR3 in DNA: TGTGCCATCAGCCAGACAGATTATGGCTACACCTTC. The encoded protein is CAISQTDYGYTF.

This clonotype was seen ten or more times. The chain combines TRBV11-3 with TRBJ2-3, with 9 bases aligning to TRBD1. J lost 4 bases, V lost 1 base, and 6 bases had no gene match. The CDR3 has 16 amino acids. Germline V lookup: CDR1 SGHNT, CDR2 YENEEA. In DNA form, the CDR3 reads TGTGCCAGCAGCTTAGGGCGGGACAGGGATTCAGATACGCAGTATTTT. Protein product: CASSLGRDRDSDTQYF. The variable domain in full, completed from reference TRBV11-3 and TRBJ2-3, reads EAGVVQSPRYKIIEKKQPVAFWCNPISGHNTLYWYLQNLGQGPELLIRYENEEAVDDSQLPKDRFSAERLKGVDSTLKIQPAELGDSAVYLCASSLGRDRDSDTQYFGPGTRLTVL.

The CDR3, as DNA: TGCGCCAGCAGCTTTGATGGGGAGGGGGGGACTGAAGCTTTCTTT. This translates into CASSFDGEGGTEAFF. The rearrangement links TRBV5-1 to TRBJ1-1, with D possibly being TRBD1 (6 bases). The CDR3 is 15 amino acids. The V gene lost 2 bases and the J gene lost 5 bases, with 16 bases spanning the gap. Germline CDR1 reads SGHRS; CDR2 reads YFSETQ.

This chain uses TRBV7-8 with TRBJ1-1, with D hard to call. Deletions cut 1 base from V and 2 bases from J, with 8 bases between. The length of the CDR3 is 14 residues. Looked up from germline, CDR1 is SGHVS and CDR2 is FQNEAQ. The CDR3 loop reads CASSLGILNTEAFF. The DNA for the CDR3 is TGTGCCAGCAGCTTAGGAATCCTAAACACTGAAGCTTTCTTT.

Only a few counts were recorded for this clonotype. The chain uses TRBV11-1 and TRBJ1-3, with a weak D call TRBD1 (6 bases). The length of the CDR3 is 18 residues. Germline V gene sequence: CDR1 SGHAT, CDR2 FQDESV (reference sequence). V dropped 1 base and J dropped 0 bases, with 16 bases sitting between them. CDR3 region: CASSLVGQRGGSGNTIYF. Here the CDR3 DNA reads TGTGCCAGCAGCTTAGTTGGGCAACGAGGGGGCTCTGGAAACACCATATATTTT.

The chain couples TRBV25-1 to TRBJ2-3; 7 bases match TRBD1. This CDR3 has 14 amino acids. CDR1 is MGHDK, CDR2 SYGVNS, per germline. V dropped 7 bases and J dropped 2; count of bases not matched to a gene: 6. In DNA form, the CDR3 reads TGTGCCAGCACCGATGACAGGGCCACAGATACGCAGTATTTT. It translates to CASTDDRATDTQYF.

The rearrangement joins TRBV6-1 to TRBJ2-5; TRBD1 or TRBD2 may be the D gene (6 bases each). CDR1 and CDR2 from the germline V gene are MNHNS and SASEGT. The V end lost 5 bases, the J end lost 4 bases, and 17 bases lay between the germline ends. This CDR3 contains 15 residues. The chain's CDR3 is CASSPPGARRETQYF. The CDR3 DNA follows: TGTGCCAGCAGTCCGCCGGGGGCGCGTAGAGAGACCCAGTACTTC.

The chain combines TRBV15 with TRBJ2-7; D remains unclear. V dropped 0 bases and J dropped 5 bases, with 2 bases sitting between them. Germline lookup yields CDR1 LNHNV and CDR2 YYDKDF (reference sequence). The CDR3 totals 11 residues. The CDR3 spells CATSRDHEQYF. CDR3 coding DNA: TGTGCCACCAGCAGAGATCACGAGCAGTACTTC.

The table lists this clonotype with a few counts. The rearrangement joins TRBV5-1 to TRBJ2-2, with 9 bases matching TRBD2. CDR3 length: 18 amino acids. After removal of 1 base from V and 5 bases from J, the junction contained 12 bases not matched to a gene. The V gene's germline CDR1 is SGHRS and CDR2 YFSETQ. CDR3 bases: TGCGCCAGCAGCTTGCGGCTAGCGGGGAGCCTCTTGACCGGGGAGCTGTTTTTT. It codes for CASSLRLAGSLLTGELFF.

Only a few counts were recorded for this clonotype. The V and J genes are TRBV7-2 and TRBJ1-2, with D unclear. Germline V gene data show CDR1 as SGHTA and CDR2 as FQGNSA. This CDR3 is 14 amino acids long. Trimming shortened V by 5 bases and J by 1 base, and 11 bases separated the two germline ends. CDR3 loop: CASSRQDFNYGYTF. CDR3 DNA sequence: TGTGCCAGCAGCCGCCAGGATTTTAACTATGGCTACACCTTC.